This T cell receptor beta chain was recorded in a study of blood T cells in healthy people across ages. Overall study findings and caveats: With donor CMV status unknown, expanded clonotype changes were possibly confounded. Long-lived and aged donors differed, with more naive CD4+ cells and higher diversity in the long-lived.

The CDR3 has 15 residues. Per the germline V gene, CDR1 is DFQATT and CDR2 is SNEGSKA (reference sequence). Regarding this clonotype: Antigen unknown.

Alongside a J-beta primer mix, a sample-barcoded 5' primer served in a second PCR lasting about 6 to 11 cycles. Carrying 12 random nucleotides, a template-switch adaptor labeled each individual cDNA molecule. Via MiXCR, TCRdb re-called the 5' RACE reads, giving one row per CDR3 protein. The sample has about 1.8 million distinct CDR3 sequences, around 50% seen once; the top ten hold over 2%. Sequencing was done on a sample of blood. The clonotype was recovered from a woman aged 40 to 50 in good health. This chain uses TRBV20-1 with TRBJ2-5; 12 nucleotides line up with TRBD1. TRBJ2-7 matches the DNA end more closely, so the J call is doubtful. This chain's CDR3 is CSAHTGTGGTYEQYF. DNA of the CDR3: TGCAGTGCGCACACCGGGACAGGGGGCACCTACGAGCAGTACTTC.